This T cell receptor (beta chain) was captured by sequencing in a study of radiation and T cells in renal cell carcinoma (dated by TCRdb to the early 2020s). About the study as a whole: Samples were obtained from a clinical trial, in which 15 Gy stereotactic body radiation therapy was delivered to primary renal cell carcinomas and nephrectomy was performed 4 weeks later. TCR beta sequencing covered fewer than 60 samples in total, comprising around 25 tumors and roughly 27 peripheral blood samples. A total of 4 million to 5 million unique CDR3 nucleotide sequences, encoding around 2.7 million unique CDR3 amino acid sequences, were found across all 50 or so samples.

Results the study describes overall, beyond this receptor: Changes in the blood repertoire were not tracked past 4 weeks after treatment. Top tumor clonotypes rose in blood from baseline to 2 weeks post-radiation, then contracted by 4 weeks, suggesting transient expansion of tumor-resident clones. With a single-armed trial design, the study had no way to address how radiation dose or scheduling affects the TCR repertoire. No pretreatment tumor biopsies were available, so the baseline intratumoral presence of clonotypes could not be determined.

Its CDR3 holds 18 amino acids, cysteine through phenylalanine. Only CDR3 DNA is held: 54 bases, read in frame from base 1. Trimming accounts for 0 bases at V and 9 bases at J, while the number of junction bases matched to no gene is 12. CDR1 is given as MGHRA and CDR2 as YSYEKL, both from the germline V gene. Details on this clone: This clone's antigen is unknown. No base quality values were provided; no much bigger clone lies one nucleotide off.

The immunoSEQ kit was used, according to the manufacturer's recommendations, to generate TCR beta libraries from genomic DNA. To prepare the libraries, a first multiplex PCR with proprietary primers was run, followed by a second PCR that added unique barcodes, and a bead cleanup was done after each round. Each sample batch included a kit-provided positive control reaction and a negative control reaction. The final libraries were assessed on an Agilent 4200 TapeStation D1000 ScreenTape, pooled by volume, and quantified by qPCR. Sequencing was performed on an Illumina NextSeq500 using a MidOutput 150-cycle cartridge, with 156 Read1 cycles, 15 Index1 cycles, and the kit custom primers. The pooled library was loaded at roughly 1 pM with about 18% PhiX control spiked in. Per the authors' processing: Vendor-processed data were analyzed in R, and a clonotype was defined as all T cells sharing the same CDR3 nucleotide sequence. For clone abundance analyses, frequencies were normalized to the 10,000 most abundant clones per sample. Before analysis, public T cell clones were removed, and these numbered fewer than six per sample on average. Tumor-enriched and baseline blood-enriched clonotypes were defined by at least a 32-fold difference in abundance between compartments. A beta-binomial differential abundance model was applied to find clonotypes that expanded or contracted between blood time points. The Baroni-Urbani and Buser coefficient was used to measure tumor-blood repertoire similarity, and groups were compared with two-tailed Wilcoxon tests in R. TCRdb limited this immuneACCESS table to in-frame rearrangements with V and J called. A share of clones is missing; checked studies link under half to unresolved V genes, and the rest is unexplained. For V, J and clone size, that table is used; D and trimming come from the DNA. The sample includes approximately 120,000 clones, with roughly four fifths observed a single time. The ten largest clones capture approximately 3% of the sample.

This specimen's time point label, per the study, means: baseline pretreatment blood. In the paper's terms, the treatment or condition label means: 15 Gy SBRT to primary tumor, nephrectomy 4 weeks later. To follow tumor-enriched clonotypes, peripheral blood was collected serially from radiation-treated patients at baseline and again at 2 weeks and 4 weeks after SBRT. Every patient's renal cell carcinoma showed clear cell pathology. The QIAamp DNA Blood Mini Kit (Qiagen) was used to prepare genomic DNA for TCR sequencing. Only samples passing all quality control checks were included in the analyses. The clonotype originates from a woman aged 55-69 years with renal cell carcinoma. The sequence links TRBV4-1 to TRBJ1-3; the central 12 bases match TRBD1. This sample comprised blood, obtained from a patient whose treatment included radiotherapy and nephrectomy. CDR3 protein: CASSQDPDGDRGLGTIYF. In nucleotides, the sequence is TGCGCCAGCAGCCAAGATCCGGACGGGGACAGGGGGCTGGGCACCATATATTTT.